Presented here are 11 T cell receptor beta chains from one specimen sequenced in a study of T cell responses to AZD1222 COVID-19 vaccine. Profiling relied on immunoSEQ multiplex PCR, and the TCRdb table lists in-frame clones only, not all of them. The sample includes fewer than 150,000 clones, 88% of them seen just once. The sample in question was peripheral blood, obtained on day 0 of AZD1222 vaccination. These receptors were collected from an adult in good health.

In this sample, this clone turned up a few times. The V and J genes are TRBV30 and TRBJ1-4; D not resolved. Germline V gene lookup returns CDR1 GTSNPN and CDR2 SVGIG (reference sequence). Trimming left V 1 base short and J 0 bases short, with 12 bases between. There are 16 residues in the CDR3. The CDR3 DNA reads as TGTGCCTGGAGTGGTGGAGGAGGCCCAACTAATGAAAAACTGTTTTTT. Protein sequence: CAWSGGGGPTNEKLFF.

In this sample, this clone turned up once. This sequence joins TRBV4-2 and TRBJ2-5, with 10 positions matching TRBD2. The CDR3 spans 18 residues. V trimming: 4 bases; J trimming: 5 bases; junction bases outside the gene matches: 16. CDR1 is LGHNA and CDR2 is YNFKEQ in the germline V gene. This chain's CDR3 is CASSLLGAGGAFRETQYF. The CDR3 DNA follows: TGTGCCAGCAGCCTCCTAGGAGCGGGGGGGGCCTTTCGGGAGACCCAGTACTTC.

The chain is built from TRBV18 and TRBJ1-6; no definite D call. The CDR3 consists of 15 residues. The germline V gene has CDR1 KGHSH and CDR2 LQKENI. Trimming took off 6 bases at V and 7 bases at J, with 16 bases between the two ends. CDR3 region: CASSPGRVRNSPLHF. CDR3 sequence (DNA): TGTGCCAGCTCCCCCGGACGGGTCAGGAATTCACCCCTCCACTTT.

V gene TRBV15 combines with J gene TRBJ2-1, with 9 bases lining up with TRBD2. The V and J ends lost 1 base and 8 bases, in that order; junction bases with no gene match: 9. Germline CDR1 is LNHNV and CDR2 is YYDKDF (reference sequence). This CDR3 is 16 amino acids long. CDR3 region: CATSRALGGGEDEQFF. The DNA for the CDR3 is TGTGCCACCAGCAGAGCTCTGGGCGGGGGGGAGGATGAGCAGTTCTTC.

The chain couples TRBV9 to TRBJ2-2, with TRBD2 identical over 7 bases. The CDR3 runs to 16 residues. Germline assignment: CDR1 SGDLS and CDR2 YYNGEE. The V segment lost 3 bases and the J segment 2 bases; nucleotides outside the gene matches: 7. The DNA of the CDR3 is TGTGCCAGCAGCGCCTGGGAAGCGGGAAACACCGGGGAGCTGTTTTTT. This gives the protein CASSAWEAGNTGELFF.

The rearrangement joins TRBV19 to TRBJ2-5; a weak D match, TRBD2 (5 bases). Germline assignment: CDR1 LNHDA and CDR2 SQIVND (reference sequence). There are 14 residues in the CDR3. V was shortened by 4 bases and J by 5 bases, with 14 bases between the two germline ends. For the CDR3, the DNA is TGTGCCAGTAGTACCACCGGACTGGGGGAGACCCAGTACTTC. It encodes CASSTTGLGETQYF.

Here the CDR3 reads CASSSGTGGVEQYF. In nucleotides, the CDR3 is TGTGCCAGCAGCTCCGGGACAGGGGGCGTCGAGCAGTACTTC. The V call is TRBV27, the J call TRBJ2-7; 12 bases are shared with TRBD1. This CDR3 has 14 amino acids. V lost 6 bases to trimming and J lost 6 bases; unmatched junction nucleotides: 6. CDR1 and CDR2 from the germline V gene are MNHEY and SMNVEV (reference sequence).

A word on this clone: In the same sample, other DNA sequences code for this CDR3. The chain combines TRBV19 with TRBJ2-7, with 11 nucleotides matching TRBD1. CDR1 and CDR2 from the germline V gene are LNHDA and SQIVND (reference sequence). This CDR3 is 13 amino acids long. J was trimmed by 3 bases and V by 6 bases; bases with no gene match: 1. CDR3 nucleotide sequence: TGTGCCAGTAGGGGGACAGGGGGCTACGAGCAGTACTTC. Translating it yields CASRGTGGYEQYF.

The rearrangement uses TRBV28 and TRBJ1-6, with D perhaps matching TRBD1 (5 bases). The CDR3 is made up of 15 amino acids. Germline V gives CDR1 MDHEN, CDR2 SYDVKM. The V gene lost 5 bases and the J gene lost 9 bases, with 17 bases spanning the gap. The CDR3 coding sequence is TGTGCCAGCAGTCCCCCCGAGGGGTCGGGTTCACCCCTCCACTTT. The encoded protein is CASSPPEGSGSPLHF.

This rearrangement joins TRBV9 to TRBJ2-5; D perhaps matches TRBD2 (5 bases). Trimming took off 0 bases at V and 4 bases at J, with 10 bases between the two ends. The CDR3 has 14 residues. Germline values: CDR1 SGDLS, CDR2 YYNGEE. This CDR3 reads CASSVASTPETQYF. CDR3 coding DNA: TGTGCCAGCAGCGTAGCTAGCACTCCAGAGACCCAGTACTTC.

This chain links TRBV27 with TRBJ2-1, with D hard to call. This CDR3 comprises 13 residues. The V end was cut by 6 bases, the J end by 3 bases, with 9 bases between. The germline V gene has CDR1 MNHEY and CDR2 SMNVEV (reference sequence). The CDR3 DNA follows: TGTGCCAGCAGGCAGGTCCTCTACAATGAGCAGTTCTTC. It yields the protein CASRQVLYNEQFF.